Shown below are 8 T cell receptor beta chains from a single sample sequenced in a study of blood T cells in healthy people across ages. Together with a sample-barcoded 5' primer, a J-beta primer mix was included in a second PCR lasting roughly 6 to 12 cycles. From the 5' RACE reads, TCRdb called clonotypes with MiXCR, one entry per CDR3 protein. The sample includes fewer than 1.5 million distinct CDR3 sequences, 40% to 50% of them seen just once. Sequencing used blood. These receptors were collected from a woman younger than 30 in good health.

Details on this clonotype: The junction and the germline gene differ at one end; a read error may be behind it. The V gene is TRBV12-3 or TRBV12-4, the J gene TRBJ1-5, with 9 positions matching TRBD1. The CDR3 has 15 amino acids. DNA for the CDR3: TGTGCCAGCAGCCGGGACAGGGAGACGAATCGGCCCCAGCATTTT. This sequence encodes CASSRDRETNRPQHF.

There are a few counts of this clonotype. V gene TRBV20-1 combines with J gene TRBJ2-7; the match to TRBD2 covers 9 bases. The CDR3 has 16 residues. The trim removed 1 base at V and 3 bases at J, leaving 10 bases unmatched. From germline, CDR1 is DFQATT and CDR2 SNEGSKA (reference sequence). In DNA form, the CDR3 reads TGCAGTGCTAGAGGCTCCGTAGCGGGGGTTCTCTACGAGCAGTACTTC. Translated: CSARGSVAGVLYEQYF.

This rearrangement joins TRBV5-5 to TRBJ1-2; D not resolved. The germline V and J ends were trimmed by 1 base and 0 bases, with 13 bases remaining between them. The CDR3 has 16 residues. CDR1 is SGHKS and CDR2 is YYEKEE in the germline V gene (reference sequence). The CDR3 nucleotides read TGTGCCAGCAGCTTGATTTGGCCTCACGCTAACTATGGCTACACCTTC. This encodes CASSLIWPHANYGYTF.

This clonotype was seen once. V is TRBV20-1 and J is TRBJ1-1, with no clear D. The CDR3 consists of 15 residues. V gave up 1 base and J gave up 4 bases, with 16 bases separating them. The germline V gene has CDR1 DFQATT and CDR2 SNEGSKA (reference sequence). CDR3 sequence reads: CSARAQDQRITEAFF. The CDR3 nucleotides read TGCAGTGCTAGAGCCCAGGATCAGAGGATCACTGAAGCTTTCTTT.

This clonotype was counted between two and nine times. This chain connects TRBV12-3 or TRBV12-4 to TRBJ1-5; D possibly corresponds to TRBD1 (5 bases). The germline V and J ends were trimmed by 3 bases and 0 bases, with 9 bases remaining between them. The CDR3 length is 15 residues. In DNA form, the CDR3 reads TGTGCCAGCAGTTTCGGGGCCGATAGCAATCAGCCCCAGCATTTT. Residues: CASSFGADSNQPQHF.

The chain carries TRBV5-1 and TRBJ2-1; 8 bases agree with TRBD1. The germline CDR1 and CDR2 sequences are SGHRS and YFSETQ. The V gene end was trimmed by 3 bases and the J gene end by 10 bases; junction bases not matched to a gene: 3. There are 12 residues in the CDR3. The CDR3, as DNA: TGCGCCAGCAGCTGGGGACAGGCAGAGCAGTTCTTC. It codes for CASSWGQAEQFF.

The chain combines TRBV6-1 with TRBJ1-5, with 9 nucleotides matching TRBD1. Germline-derived CDR1 and CDR2 are MNHNS and SASEGT. CDR3 length: 18 residues. Trimming removed 8 bases from V and 3 bases from J; junction bases left unmatched: 17. CDR3 nucleotides: TGTGCCAGCCTTCAACCCATCCGGACAGGGGCCGTCAATCAGCCCCAGCATTTT. This codes for CASLQPIRTGAVNQPQHF.

This clonotype showed up just a few times. The genes are TRBV9 and TRBJ2-7, with TRBD2 matching over 10 bases. Germline values: CDR1 SGDLS, CDR2 YYNGEE. This CDR3 spans 16 amino acids. Trimming at V came to 3 bases and at J to 2 bases, leaving 8 bases not matched to a gene. The CDR3 nucleotides are TGTGCCAGCAGCGAATCAAGCGGGAGGGCGACCTACGAGCAGTACTTC. Protein sequence: CASSESSGRATYEQYF.